This T cell receptor beta chain was recorded in a study of blood T cells in healthy people across ages. General study points: A roughly linear fall in TCR beta diversity per million T cells was seen with increasing age.

On this clonotype itself: Its antigen is still unknown.

This CDR3 is built from 14 residues. After removal of 7 bases from V and 1 base from J, the junction contained 5 bases not matched to a gene. The germline gives CDR1 DFQATT, CDR2 SNEGSKA (reference sequence). Alongside a J-beta primer mix, a sample-barcoded 5' primer served in a second PCR lasting about 7 to 12 cycles. TCRdb reprocessed the 5' RACE reads via MiXCR and lists one record per CDR3 protein. This sample has over 1,300,000 distinct CDR3 sequences, with almost 60% found just once. The V gene is TRBV20-1, the J gene TRBJ2-3, with TRBD2 identical over 10 bases. The source material was blood. The sequence was obtained from a man aged 18 to 30 in good health. CDR3 coding DNA: TGCAGTGTCCTAGCGGGAGACGGCACAGATACGCAGTATTTT. It codes for CSVLAGDGTDTQYF.